This entry describes one T cell receptor beta chain. Its target is unknown. This sample stems from a study of T-cell reconstitution after alpha-beta-depleted transplantation in children. CDR1 SGHVS and CDR2 FNYEAQ come from the germline V gene. This CDR3 is 17 amino acids long. V gave up 1 base and J gave up 4 bases, with 20 bases separating them. Unique molecular identifiers were used in preparing the TCRbeta library. TCRdb passed the PCR reads through MiXCR, listing each CDR3 protein once. The data hold over 400,000 distinct CDR3 sequences, with around two fifths observed a single time. Study-level points and caveats: Certain patients had high TCRbeta diversity at day 60, and it came from recipient T cells and thymic progenitors that survived. After one year, T-cell counts and TCRbeta diversity mostly came from new T cells. By about two months after transplant, alpha-beta T cells reportedly arose from several hundred graft clones that had expanded.

The chain links TRBV7-6 to TRBJ2-7; D not resolved. The sequence derives from a girl between 2 and 10 years old with aplastic anemia, due to receive a stem cell transplant. This sample comprised PBMCs, obtained before TCRalphabeta/CD19-depleted stem cell transplant. The CDR3 bases are TGTGCCAGCAGCTTAGAGAAGACTGAGGCTACTCGGTACGAGCAGTACTTC. The encoded protein is CASSLEKTEATRYEQYF. The whole variable domain, remainder taken from reference TRBV7-6 and TRBJ2-7, is GAGVSQSPRYKVTKRGQDVALRCDPISGHVSLYWYRQALGQGPEFLTYFNYEAQQDKSGLPNDRFSAERPEGSISTLTIQRTEQRDSAMYRCASSLEKTEATRYEQYFGPGTRLTVT.